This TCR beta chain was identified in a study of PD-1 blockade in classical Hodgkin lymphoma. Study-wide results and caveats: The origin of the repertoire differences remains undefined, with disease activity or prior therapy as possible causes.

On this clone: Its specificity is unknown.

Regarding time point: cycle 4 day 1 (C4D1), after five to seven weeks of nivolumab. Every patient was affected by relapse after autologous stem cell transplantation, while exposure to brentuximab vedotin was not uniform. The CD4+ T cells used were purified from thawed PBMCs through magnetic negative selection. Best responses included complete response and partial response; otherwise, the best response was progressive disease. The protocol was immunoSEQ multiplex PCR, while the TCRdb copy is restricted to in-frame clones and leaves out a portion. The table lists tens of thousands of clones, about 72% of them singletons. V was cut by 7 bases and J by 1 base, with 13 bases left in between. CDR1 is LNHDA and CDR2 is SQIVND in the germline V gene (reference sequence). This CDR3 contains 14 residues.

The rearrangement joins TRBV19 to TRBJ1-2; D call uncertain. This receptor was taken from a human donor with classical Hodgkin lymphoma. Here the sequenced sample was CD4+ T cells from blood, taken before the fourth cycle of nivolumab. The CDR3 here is CASNAVIRNYGYTF. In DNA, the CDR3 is TGTGCCAGTAACGCAGTAATCCGTAACTATGGCTACACCTTC.